These 22 T cell receptor beta chains came from one sample sequenced in a study of blood T cell repertoires in COVID-19. Sequencing used immunoSEQ multiplex PCR; TCRdb keeps in-frame clones, though not all of them. The repertoire has 150,000 to 200,000 clones, 90% of them found once; the top ten carry about 0.66%. The specimen sequenced was peripheral blood. The source of these receptors is a man aged 45-60 years with acute or convalescent COVID-19.

V and J are TRBV9 and TRBJ2-7; 7 bases map to TRBD1. This CDR3 has 15 amino acids. J lost 3 bases, V lost 0 bases, and 6 bases had no gene match. CDR1 and CDR2 (germline): SGDLS, YYNGEE. This CDR3 is CASSVGGTDIYEQYF. The CDR3 DNA reads as TGTGCCAGCAGCGTAGGTGGGACAGATATCTACGAGCAGTACTTC.

V and J are TRBV27 and TRBJ1-5; no clear D gene. Trimming pared 4 bases from V and 1 base from J, leaving 5 bases between. CDR3 length: 13 residues. Germline CDR1 reads MNHEY; CDR2 reads SMNVEV (reference sequence). The CDR3 DNA is TGTGCCAGCAGTTCCCAAAGCAATCAGCCCCAGCATTTT. Its protein product is CASSSQSNQPQHF.

The V call is TRBV18, the J call TRBJ2-7, with D maybe TRBD1 (5 bases). The CDR3 runs 15 residues. V gave up 6 bases and J gave up 5 bases, with 20 bases separating them. CDR1 is KGHSH and CDR2 is LQKENI in the germline V gene. CDR3 residues: CASSQGTNALNEQYV. The DNA for the CDR3 is TGTGCCAGCTCCCAGGGAACTAACGCCCTCAACGAGCAGTACGTC.

The rearrangement joins TRBV19 to TRBJ2-3; tentative D call: TRBD1 (6 bases). The V and J ends lost 6 bases and 6 bases respectively, with 16 bases between them. The germline V gene encodes CDR1 LNHDA and CDR2 SQIVND (reference sequence). The CDR3 covers 14 residues. The CDR3 is CASSSARGADTQYF. The CDR3 DNA reads TGTGCCAGTAGCTCGGCCAGGGGTGCGGATACGCAGTATTTT.

CDR3 loop: CSVALRSGYTF. Here the CDR3 DNA reads TGCAGCGTTGCCCTTAGATCTGGCTACACCTTC. The chain carries TRBV29-1 and TRBJ1-2; unclear D gene. CDR3 length: 11 amino acids. The V end lost 4 bases, the J end lost 7 bases, and 10 bases lay between the germline ends. Looked up from germline, CDR1 is SQVTM and CDR2 is ANQGSEA. The full variable domain, its missing parts supplied by reference TRBV29-1 and TRBJ1-2, is SAVISQKPSRDICQRGTSLTIQCQVDSQVTMMFWYRQQPGQSLTLIATANQGSEATYESGFVIDKFPISRPNLTFSTLTVSNMSPEDSSIYLCSVALRSGYTFGSGTRLTVV.

The V gene is TRBV30, the J gene TRBJ1-3; no definite D call. Trimming removed 0 bases from V and 4 bases from J, with 10 bases in between. Germline assignment: CDR1 GTSNPN and CDR2 SVGIG (reference sequence). This CDR3 is built from 14 residues. The CDR3 here is CAWSVGQGGNTIYF. The CDR3 coding sequence is TGTGCCTGGAGTGTTGGGCAAGGAGGAAACACCATATATTTT.

The gene calls are TRBV11-3 and TRBJ2-2; a weak D match, TRBD1 (5 bases). Trimming took 1 base from V and 3 from J, leaving 12 bases between them. The CDR3 is 16 amino acids. The germline V gene encodes CDR1 SGHNT and CDR2 YENEEA. The CDR3 DNA is TGTGCCAGCAGCTTAGGCGACAGAAGGGACACCGGGGAGCTGTTTTTT. It is translated as CASSLGDRRDTGELFF.

The chain is built from TRBV27 and TRBJ2-1, with TRBD2 as a possible D gene (5 bases). From germline, CDR1 is MNHEY and CDR2 SMNVEV (reference sequence). Trimming removed 3 bases from V and 6 bases from J, with 12 bases in between. There are 14 residues in the CDR3. CDR3 nucleotides: TGTGCCAGCAGTTTCCCGGGGTCCATCAATGAGCAGTTCTTC. It codes for CASSFPGSINEQFF.

The V and J genes are TRBV5-1 and TRBJ1-5; D unclear. Trimming removed 7 bases at V and 6 bases at J, with 14 bases between. Germline V gene data show CDR1 as SGHRS and CDR2 as YFSETQ. This CDR3 has 13 residues. Here the CDR3 DNA reads TGCGCCAGCGGGTACGGGGAGGGTCAGCCCCAGCATTTT. It specifies CASGYGEGQPQHF.

The chain joins TRBV19 to TRBJ2-1, with 8 bases that match TRBD2. Germline-derived CDR1 and CDR2 are LNHDA and SQIVND (reference sequence). Unmatched junction bases numbered 7, after V lost 8 bases and J lost 4 bases. CDR3 length: 14 residues. CDR3 in amino acids: CASGASGPYNEQFF. The CDR3 nucleotides read TGTGCCAGTGGAGCTAGCGGGCCTTACAATGAGCAGTTCTTC.

The chain uses TRBV19 and TRBJ1-5, with TRBD1 matching 11 bases. Per the germline V gene, CDR1 is LNHDA and CDR2 is SQIVND (reference sequence). The CDR3 is 15 amino acids. J lost 7 bases, V lost 7 bases, and 9 bases had no gene match. CDR3 in amino acids: CASIGQGASGQPQHF. The CDR3 coding sequence is TGTGCCAGTATCGGACAGGGGGCGAGTGGGCAGCCCCAGCATTTT.

The chain joins TRBV15 to TRBJ2-3; TRBD1 matches 11 bases. From germline, CDR1 is LNHNV and CDR2 YYDKDF (reference sequence). The CDR3 is made up of 14 amino acids. With V trimmed by 5 bases and J by 6 bases, 4 bases remained unmatched. The CDR3 nucleotides are TGTGCCACCAGCGTAGGACAGGGGGCCGATACGCAGTATTTT. This codes for CATSVGQGADTQYF.

The CDR3 region is CASSPYNYGYTF. The CDR3 nucleotides are TGTGCCAGCAGTCCCTATAACTATGGCTACACCTTC. V is TRBV12-3 or TRBV12-4 and J is TRBJ1-2; D is unclear. CDR3 length: 12 amino acids. Trimming left V 5 bases short and J 1 base short, with 5 bases between.

The rearrangement links TRBV11-2 to TRBJ1-2, with 8 bases aligning to TRBD1. The CDR3 loop spans 17 amino acids. Germline values: CDR1 SGHAT, CDR2 FQNNGV. With V trimmed by 5 bases and J by 4 bases, 15 bases remained unmatched. The CDR3 is CASSEDRGGMEVYGYTF. The CDR3 DNA is TGTGCCAGCAGCGAAGACAGGGGTGGGATGGAGGTCTATGGCTACACCTTC.

This chain links TRBV4-2 with TRBJ2-2; 9 bases align to TRBD2. Per the germline V gene, CDR1 is LGHNA and CDR2 is YNFKEQ. The CDR3 length is 16 residues. V lost 4 bases, J lost 1 base, and 4 bases stayed unmatched. The CDR3 here is CASSPRTSENTGELFF. The CDR3 DNA sequence: TGTGCCAGCAGCCCCCGGACTAGCGAGAACACCGGGGAGCTGTTTTTT.

The chain couples TRBV29-1 to TRBJ2-6; the match to TRBD1 covers 9 bases. The germline V gene encodes CDR1 SQVTM and CDR2 ANQGSEA. The CDR3 sequence is 16 residues long. V lost 6 bases to trimming and J lost 1 base; unmatched junction nucleotides: 7. This CDR3 is CSVAGTGTSGANVLTF. The CDR3 DNA sequence: TGCAGCGTAGCCGGGACAGGGACATCTGGGGCCAACGTCCTGACTTTC.

V usage is TRBV28 and J usage is TRBJ2-5; weak D call: TRBD2 (6 bases). CDR3 size: 14 residues. Trimming removed 6 bases from V and 1 base from J, with 12 bases in between. The germline V gene has CDR1 MDHEN and CDR2 SYDVKM. CDR3 residues: CASSPRGSQETQYF. The CDR3, as DNA: TGTGCCAGCAGCCCACGGGGGAGCCAAGAGACCCAGTACTTC. The variable domain in full, completed from reference TRBV28 and TRBJ2-5, reads DVKVTQSSRYLVKRTGEKVFLECVQDMDHENMFWYRQDPGLGLRLIYFSYDVKMKEKGDIPEGYSVSREKKERFSLILESASTNQTSMYLCASSPRGSQETQYFGPGTRLLVL.

The rearrangement uses TRBV5-1 and TRBJ1-2, with TRBD1 as a possible D gene (5 bases). V lost 2 bases and J 0 bases, leaving 5 bases between the germline ends. The CDR3 extends over 13 amino acids. Germline CDR1 and CDR2: SGHRS and YFSETQ. CDR3 in amino acids: CASSLGANYGYTF. CDR3 in DNA: TGCGCCAGCAGCTTAGGGGCTAACTATGGCTACACCTTC.

The chain combines TRBV7-2 with TRBJ1-5; 8 bases align to TRBD1. Germline CDR1 and CDR2: SGHTA and FQGNSA. The CDR3 runs to 15 residues. Germline trimming cut 5 bases from V and 6 bases from J; bases unmatched to any gene: 9. This CDR3 reads CASSPFRGLGQPQHF. The CDR3 region has the DNA TGTGCCAGCAGCCCGTTCAGGGGGCTGGGTCAGCCCCAGCATTTT.

The chain joins TRBV29-1 to TRBJ1-2, with 7 bases lining up with TRBD1. The V gene end was trimmed by 0 bases and the J gene end by 12 bases; junction bases not matched to a gene: 4. CDR3 length: 11 residues. CDR1 is SQVTM and CDR2 is ANQGSEA in the germline V gene. CDR3 loop: CSVEDRGGHTF. CDR3 DNA sequence: TGCAGCGTTGAAGATCGAGGGGGCCACACCTTC.

In this sample, this clone turned up a few times. The CDR3 coding sequence is TGTGCCAGCAGTTCCCAGAACACTGAAGCTTTCTTT. This sequence encodes CASSSQNTEAFF. The chain uses TRBV9 and TRBJ1-1; no clear D gene. Germline V gives CDR1 SGDLS, CDR2 YYNGEE. This CDR3 region has 12 residues. V was shortened by 5 bases and J by 1 base, with 6 bases between the two germline ends.

The chain recombines TRBV18 with TRBJ2-7, with D unresolved. V dropped 6 bases and J dropped 6 bases, with 15 bases sitting between them. This CDR3 is 13 amino acids long. Germline V CDR1 and CDR2: KGHSH, LQKENI. The CDR3 loop is CASSPFGGFEQYV. The CDR3 DNA reads as TGTGCCAGCTCTCCCTTTGGCGGTTTCGAGCAGTACGTC.